This TCR beta chain was found in a study of CD8 T cells in ankylosing spondylitis. Study-level results: The disease-linked clones had a CD8+ phenotype and low blood frequencies. Matched ankylosing spondylitis synovial fluid reportedly contained a significantly enriched population of disease-linked clones.

As for this clonotype: Its antigen is not identified.

Quantitative 5'-RACE with molecular barcodes produced the TCR beta libraries. TCRdb processed the 5' RACE reads anew with MiXCR; each CDR3 protein has one entry. This sample has about 360,000 distinct CDR3 sequences, with roughly 14% found just once. Sequenced: blood, either unsorted or a sorted T cell fraction (not recorded which). This receptor was identified in a male donor with ankylosing spondylitis or in good health (not recorded which).

The CDR3 DNA reads as TGTGCCAGCAGTGCTACACCCAACTATGGCTACACCTTC. Residues: CASSATPNYGYTF. The chain combines TRBV6-1 with TRBJ1-2; no clear D. The CDR3 is 13 residues long. Per germline, CDR1 MNHNS and CDR2 SASEGT. The ends were cut back, 4 bases at V and 2 bases at J, with 8 bases in the middle.